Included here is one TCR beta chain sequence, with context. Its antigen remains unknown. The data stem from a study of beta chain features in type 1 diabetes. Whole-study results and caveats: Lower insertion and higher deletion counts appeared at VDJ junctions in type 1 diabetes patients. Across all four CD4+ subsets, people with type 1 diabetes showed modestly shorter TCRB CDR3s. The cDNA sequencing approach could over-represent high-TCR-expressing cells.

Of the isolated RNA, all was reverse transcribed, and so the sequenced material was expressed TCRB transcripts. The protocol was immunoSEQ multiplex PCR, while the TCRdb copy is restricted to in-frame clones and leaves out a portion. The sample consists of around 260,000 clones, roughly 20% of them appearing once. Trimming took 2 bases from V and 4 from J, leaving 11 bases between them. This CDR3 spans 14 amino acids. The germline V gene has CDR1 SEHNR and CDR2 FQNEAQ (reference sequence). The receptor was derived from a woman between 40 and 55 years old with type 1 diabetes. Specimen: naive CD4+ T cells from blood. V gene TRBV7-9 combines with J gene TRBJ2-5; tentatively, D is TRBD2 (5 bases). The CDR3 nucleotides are TGTGCCAGCAGCTTATCCGTCGCGGGAGAGACCCAGTACTTC. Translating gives CASSLSVAGETQYF.